A single sample gave rise to the 31 T cell receptor beta chains below, sequenced in a study of immune evolution from preneoplasia to lung adenocarcinoma. The data were produced by immunoSEQ multiplex PCR, yet TCRdb's version contains in-frame clones alone and is incomplete. Of fewer than 4,000 clones listed, 45% to 50% are singletons. The sequenced sample was FFPE normal lung tissue adjacent to the tumor. The receptors were sampled from a person aged 45-60 years with lung adenocarcinoma.

In DNA, the CDR3 is TGTGCCAGCAGCTTAGGAGGGGCCAATGAGCAGTTCTTC. Translating gives CASSLGGANEQFF. This chain connects TRBV11-2 to TRBJ2-1; possibly TRBD1 or TRBD2 for D (5 bases each). V was cut by 1 base and J by 6 bases, with 7 bases left in between. CDR3 length equals 13 residues. Per the germline V gene, CDR1 is SGHAT and CDR2 is FQNNGV.

This clone came up a few times. The rearrangement links TRBV14 to TRBJ2-7, with D maybe TRBD1 (5 bases). Trimming shortened V by 1 base and J by 9 bases, and 10 bases separated the two germline ends. This CDR3 has 12 amino acids. In germline, CDR1 is SGHDN, CDR2 FVKESK. CDR3 bases: TGTGCCAGCAGCCAAGCAGGGAAGGGGCAGTACTTC. It specifies CASSQAGKGQYF.

The chain couples TRBV11-2 to TRBJ2-1; 7 positions match TRBD1. J was trimmed by 6 bases and V by 5 bases; bases with no gene match: 10. This CDR3 has 15 residues. CDR1 and CDR2 (germline): SGHAT, FQNNGV. The DNA for the CDR3 is TGTGCCAGCAGCCTCGCCGGGACAGCCCTCAATGAGCAGTTCTTC. This translates into CASSLAGTALNEQFF.

CDR3 coding DNA: TGTGCCAGCAGTCAGCTAGCGGGCGCAGATACGCAGTATTTT. Translating it yields CASSQLAGADTQYF. The J gene is TRBJ2-3, the V gene TRBV6-5, with TRBD2 matching 8 bases. V trimming: 5 bases; J trimming: 4 bases; junction bases outside the gene matches: 5. This CDR3 comprises 14 residues. Germline CDR1 is MNHEY and CDR2 is SVGAGI.

The CDR3 DNA follows: TGCGCCAGCAGCCCAGACGGCTCCCGAGGGGAGACCCAGTACTTC. Its translation: CASSPDGSRGETQYF. This chain connects TRBV4-1 to TRBJ2-5; perhaps TRBD2 as D (5 bases). This CDR3 spans 15 amino acids. The V and J ends lost 4 bases and 5 bases respectively, with 17 bases between them. Germline assignment: CDR1 MGHRA and CDR2 YSYEKL.

This clone has only a few counts. The gene calls are TRBV12-5 and TRBJ2-5; D possibly corresponds to TRBD2 (6 bases). Germline assignment: CDR1 LGHNT and CDR2 FRNRAP. Trimming took off 5 bases at V and 3 bases at J, with 13 bases between the two ends. This CDR3 is 14 amino acids long. The CDR3 is CASGTSWEEETQYF. CDR3 DNA sequence: TGTGCTAGTGGTACCTCCTGGGAGGAAGAGACCCAGTACTTC.

The rearrangement links TRBV11-2 to TRBJ2-5, with D maybe TRBD2 (6 bases). The CDR3 loop spans 14 amino acids. CDR1 and CDR2 (germline): SGHAT, FQNNGV. V was cut by 1 base and J by 1 base, with 7 bases left in between. CDR3 sequence reads: CASSLVAAQETQYF. DNA of the CDR3: TGTGCCAGCAGCTTAGTAGCGGCCCAAGAGACCCAGTACTTC.

The chain recombines TRBV5-1 with TRBJ2-7, with 7 bases fitting TRBD2. The germline V gene encodes CDR1 SGHRS and CDR2 YFSETQ. Trimming at V came to 0 bases and at J to 3 bases, leaving 6 bases not matched to a gene. The CDR3 loop spans 15 amino acids. This CDR3 is CASSLDGGRDYEQYF. Here the CDR3 DNA reads TGCGCCAGCAGCTTGGACGGAGGGAGGGACTACGAGCAGTACTTC.

The chain recombines TRBV28 with TRBJ1-5; unclear D gene. The length of the CDR3 is 14 residues. Germline CDR1 and CDR2: MDHEN and SYDVKM. Trimming took off 4 bases at V and 2 bases at J, with 9 bases between the two ends. This CDR3 reads CASSWVGRNQPQHF. CDR3 DNA sequence: TGTGCCAGCAGTTGGGTAGGGCGCAATCAGCCCCAGCATTTT.

This sequence joins TRBV30 and TRBJ2-7, with 10 bases lining up with TRBD1. The V and J ends lost 7 bases and 5 bases, in that order; junction bases with no gene match: 17. In germline, CDR1 is GTSNPN, CDR2 SVGIG (reference sequence). The CDR3 spans 16 residues. Here the CDR3 reads CALVKPGTGVGDEQYF. The DNA of the CDR3 is TGTGCCTTGGTCAAACCCGGGACAGGGGTTGGTGACGAGCAGTACTTC. Full variable domain (remainder filled in from reference TRBV30 and TRBJ2-7): SQTIHQWPATLVQPVGSPLSLECTVEGTSNPNLYWYRQAAGRGLQLLFYSVGIGQISSEVPQNLSASRPQDRQFILSSKKLLLSDSGFYLCALVKPGTGVGDEQYFGPGTRLTVT.

V gene TRBV6-1 combines with J gene TRBJ2-2; tentative D call: TRBD1 (5 bases). V was shortened by 8 bases and J by 3 bases, with 10 bases between the two germline ends. Germline CDR1 reads MNHNS; CDR2 reads SASEGT. CDR3 length: 13 amino acids. CDR3 sequence (DNA): TGTGCCAGCGACCAGGGCGACACCGGGGAGCTGTTTTTT. Translated, it gives CASDQGDTGELFF.

Relative to its sample, this clone is large. Other DNA variants within this sample encode the same CDR3. The rearrangement joins TRBV6-5 to TRBJ1-1; 8 nucleotides agree with TRBD1. Germline lookup yields CDR1 MNHEY and CDR2 SVGAGI. After removal of 2 bases from V and 3 bases from J, the junction contained 5 bases not matched to a gene. The length of the CDR3 is 15 residues. Written as DNA, the CDR3 is TGTGCCAGCAGTTACACGACAGGGGAGGACACTGAAGCTTTCTTT. Amino acids: CASSYTTGEDTEAFF.

The V call is TRBV10-3, the J call TRBJ1-5; tentatively, D is TRBD1 (5 bases). Trimming removed 5 bases from V and 2 bases from J, with 16 bases in between. CDR1 is ENHRY and CDR2 is SYGVKD in the germline V gene. The CDR3 runs to 16 residues. This CDR3 is CAISSLREGGNQPQHF. CDR3 DNA: TGTGCCATCAGTAGTCTCCGGGAAGGGGGCAATCAGCCCCAGCATTTT.

This clone was seen only a few times. This chain joins TRBV6-1 and TRBJ1-3; unclear D gene. V lost 4 bases and J lost 0, with 10 bases in between. The germline CDR1 and CDR2 sequences are MNHNS and SASEGT. This CDR3 comprises 15 residues. Here the CDR3 reads CASSVQPSSGNTIYF. The CDR3 DNA sequence: TGTGCCAGCAGTGTACAGCCCAGCTCTGGAAACACCATATATTTT.

The rearrangement joins TRBV4-2 to TRBJ1-6, with TRBD1 identical over 9 bases. Germline trimming cut 0 bases from V and 10 bases from J; bases unmatched to any gene: 10. There are 17 residues in the CDR3. Germline assignment: CDR1 LGHNA and CDR2 YNFKEQ. CDR3 loop: CASSQEGDRAPSSPLHF. In nucleotides, the CDR3 is TGTGCCAGCAGCCAAGAGGGGGACAGGGCCCCGTCGTCACCCCTCCACTTT.

In this sample, this clone turned up a few times. The chain uses TRBV5-4 and TRBJ1-4; no firm D call. V was cut by 0 bases and J by 5 bases, with 2 bases left in between. The CDR3 totals 12 residues. Germline V lookup: CDR1 SGHNT, CDR2 YYREEE (reference sequence). The chain's CDR3 is CASSLGNEKLFF. The DNA of the CDR3 is TGTGCCAGCAGCTTGGGGAATGAAAAACTGTTTTTT.

This sequence joins TRBV25-1 and TRBJ2-1; D remains unclear. There are 13 residues in the CDR3. The V end lost 3 bases, the J end lost 10 bases, and 13 bases lay between the germline ends. The germline V gene has CDR1 MGHDK and CDR2 SYGVNS. The CDR3 sequence: CASSDSPIEEQFF. CDR3 DNA: TGTGCCAGCAGTGATTCACCCATCGAGGAGCAGTTCTTC.

This clone was picked up a small number of times. J is TRBJ2-5 and V is TRBV7-8; 10 nucleotides align to TRBD2. Germline V gene lookup returns CDR1 SGHVS and CDR2 FQNEAQ. CDR3 length: 16 amino acids. J lost 4 bases, V lost 5 bases, and 10 bases had no gene match. The CDR3 DNA is TGTGCCAGCAGCCCCTCGAGCGGGGGGGCCGGAGAGACCCAGTACTTC. It yields the protein CASSPSSGGAGETQYF. Supplemented by reference TRBV7-8 and TRBJ2-5, the full variable domain reads GAGVSQSPRYKVAKRGQDVALRCDPISGHVSLFWYQQALGQGPEFLTYFQNEAQLDKSGLPSDRFFAERPEGSVSTLKIQRTQQEDSAVYLCASSPSSGGAGETQYFGPGTRLLVL.

The V call is TRBV7-3, the J call TRBJ1-2, with 7 bases that match TRBD1. Germline assignment: CDR1 SGHTA and CDR2 FQGTGA. V lost 6 bases to trimming and J lost 0 bases; unmatched junction nucleotides: 7. The CDR3 has 15 amino acids. Here the CDR3 reads CASRLGTAANYGYTF. The CDR3 DNA reads TGTGCCAGCAGACTAGGGACAGCCGCTAACTATGGCTACACCTTC.

V and J are TRBV4-2 and TRBJ2-1, with D hard to call. This CDR3 is built from 13 residues. V was trimmed by 0 bases and J by 13 bases, leaving 13 bases between them. Looked up from germline, CDR1 is LGHNA and CDR2 is YNFKEQ. CDR3 DNA sequence: TGTGCCAGCAGCCAAGATCACGAGGCTTCCCAGTTCTTC. As protein: CASSQDHEASQFF.

V is TRBV2 and J is TRBJ2-7; D is possibly TRBD1 or TRBD2 (5 bases each). Germline CDR1 reads SNHLY; CDR2 reads FYNNEI. The CDR3 runs 16 residues. Trimming took off 6 bases at V and 3 bases at J, with 21 bases between the two ends. The CDR3 DNA is TGTGCCAGCAGCTACGACCCGGGACGAAACTTCTACGAGCAGTACTTC. Its protein product is CASSYDPGRNFYEQYF.

This chain uses TRBV6-4 with TRBJ2-3; D is perhaps TRBD2 (6 bases). V lost 5 bases to trimming and J lost 3 bases, with 9 bases between them. In germline, CDR1 is MRHNA, CDR2 SNTAGT. The CDR3 contains 13 residues. The CDR3 DNA follows: TGTGCCAGCAGTTCTCGGGAGACAGATACGCAGTATTTT. It yields the protein CASSSRETDTQYF.

The V call is TRBV18, the J call TRBJ1-2; D gene unclear. Germline assignment: CDR1 KGHSH and CDR2 LQKENI. V was trimmed by 6 bases and J by 5 bases, leaving 19 bases between them. This CDR3 comprises 15 residues. The CDR3 DNA reads as TGTGCCAGCTCGCGGGAACAGAGTCTCCAATATGGCTACACCTTC. The encoded protein is CASSREQSLQYGYTF.

A few counts support this clone. This chain connects TRBV25-1 to TRBJ2-5, with unresolved D. V was cut by 2 bases and J by 7 bases, with 8 bases left in between. The CDR3 extends over 12 amino acids. CDR1 is MGHDK and CDR2 is SYGVNS in the germline V gene. The CDR3 loop is CASSEPWGTQYF. In DNA, the CDR3 is TGTGCCAGCAGTGAACCGTGGGGGACCCAGTACTTC. The entire variable domain, with the rest obtained from reference TRBV25-1 and TRBJ2-5, is as follows: EADIYQTPRYLVIGTGKKITLECSQTMGHDKMYWYQQDPGMELHLIHYSYGVNSTEKGDLSSESTVSRIRTEHFPLTLESARPSHTSQYLCASSEPWGTQYFGPGTRLLVL.

This clone was seen a handful of times. The V call is TRBV5-4, the J call TRBJ1-1; D is ambiguous. CDR1 is SGHNT, CDR2 YYREEE, per germline (reference sequence). V lost 5 bases to trimming and J lost 1 base, with 6 bases between them. The CDR3 is 12 residues long. The CDR3 is CASSGANTEAFF. CDR3 nucleotides: TGTGCCAGCAGTGGAGCGAACACTGAAGCTTTCTTT.

This clone appeared a single time. The chain links TRBV11-2 to TRBJ2-5; no definite D call. CDR3 length: 14 amino acids. V lost 4 bases and J 2 bases, leaving 11 bases between the germline ends. Looked up from germline, CDR1 is SGHAT and CDR2 is FQNNGV. The CDR3 coding sequence is TGTGCCAGCAGCTCGCAATCAGCTCAAGAGACCCAGTACTTC. Its protein product is CASSSQSAQETQYF.

The CDR3 loop reads CASRSDRGPYEQYF. CDR3 nucleotides: TGTGCCAGCAGATCCGACAGGGGTCCCTACGAGCAGTACTTC. The gene calls are TRBV7-4 and TRBJ2-7, with 8 bases matching TRBD1. After removal of 6 bases from V and 2 bases from J, the junction contained 6 bases not matched to a gene. The CDR3 spans 14 residues. Per the germline V gene, CDR1 is SGHVT and CDR2 is SQSDAQ.

This clone is categorized as large. Distinct nucleotide sequences in the sample also encode this CDR3. The chain joins TRBV4-1 to TRBJ1-1; D gene ambiguous. The CDR3 is 14 residues long. In germline, CDR1 is MGHRA, CDR2 YSYEKL. V dropped 0 bases and J dropped 1 base, with 6 bases sitting between them. The CDR3 nucleotides read TGCGCCAGCAGCCAAGATGCGGGGAACACTGAAGCTTTCTTT. The encoded protein is CASSQDAGNTEAFF.

This chain links TRBV28 with TRBJ1-2; D gene ambiguous. There are 13 residues in the CDR3. V was clipped by 6 bases and J by 3 bases, with 11 bases between them. The V gene's germline CDR1 is MDHEN and CDR2 SYDVKM. The DNA of the CDR3 is TGTGCCAGCAGCCCCGGGAAATACTATGGCTACACCTTC. This sequence encodes CASSPGKYYGYTF.

The chain employs TRBV5-1 and TRBJ1-2, with D tentatively TRBD1 (6 bases). This CDR3 is 14 amino acids long. The V end was cut by 2 bases, the J end by 3 bases, with 11 bases between. Per the germline V gene, CDR1 is SGHRS and CDR2 is YFSETQ. The CDR3 loop reads CASSFLRGHYGYTF. CDR3 DNA: TGCGCCAGCAGCTTTCTCAGGGGCCACTATGGCTACACCTTC.

This clone was seen only a few times. The chain uses TRBV11-1 and TRBJ2-3; 9 bases agree with TRBD2. Per the germline V gene, CDR1 is SGHAT and CDR2 is FQDESV (reference sequence). The length of the CDR3 is 15 residues. The ends lost 5 bases at V and 4 bases at J; junction bases unmatched: 7. The CDR3 here is CASSKNSGSADTQYF. The CDR3 coding sequence is TGTGCCAGCAGCAAGAATAGCGGGAGTGCAGATACGCAGTATTTT.